This is a list of T cell receptor beta chains from one sample in a study of OX40 agonist ivuxolimab in advanced cancers. Clones were sequenced by immunoSEQ multiplex PCR, and TCRdb holds only the in-frame ones, with some missing. The data show tens of thousands of clones, roughly 94% seen once. Material: CD4+ or CD8+ T cells sorted from blood, obtained in a trial of the OX40 agonist ivuxolimab. Every receptor here comes from an adult with an advanced solid tumor such as melanoma, head and neck, liver or kidney cancer. Both conserved end residues are part of each CDR3. The D gene is left open where the match is weak. Size is omitted from some rows. Given values are once, few, many or a class for expanded clones.

v_gene,j_gene,d_gene,abundance,CDR3nt,CDR3aa
TRBV30,TRBJ2-1,TRBD2,NA,TGTGCCTGGAGCGCCCAGCCGGGAGGGACTGAGCAGTTCTTC,CAWSAQPGGTEQFF
TRBV28,TRBJ1-1,NA,NA,TGTGCCAGCAGTTTAAGACAGCGAAACCCTGAAGCTTTCTTT,CASSLRQRNPEAFF
TRBV19,TRBJ2-1,TRBD1,NA,TGTGCCAGTAACCCGGGACAGGGATTAGACAATGAGCAGTTCTTC,CASNPGQGLDNEQFF
TRBV19,TRBJ2-7,TRBD2,once,TGTGCCAGTAGTATAGATATCACTAGCGGACTCCTCGAGCAGTACTTC,CASSIDITSGLLEQYF
TRBV15,TRBJ2-5,TRBD2,NA,TGTGCCACCAGCAGAGCACCGGGGGGGGAGACCCAGTACTTC,CATSRAPGGETQYF
TRBV11-3,TRBJ2-5,NA,NA,TGTGCCAGCAGCAAACGGGAGCCCCGATCCGGAGAGACCCAGTACTTC,CASSKREPRSGETQYF
TRBV2,TRBJ1-1,NA,once,TGTGCCAGCAGTGAAGCTGAACAGAGACCGAACACTGAAGCTTTCTTT,CASSEAEQRPNTEAFF
TRBV11-1,TRBJ2-3,NA,NA,TGTGCCAGCAGCTTACTGGGGACCCCCCCAGATACGCAGTATTTT,CASSLLGTPPDTQYF
TRBV7-9,TRBJ1-2,NA,NA,TGTGCCAGCAGCTTAGGGGACGGATTCTATGGCTACACCTTC,CASSLGDGFYGYTF
TRBV11-1,TRBJ2-7,TRBD1,NA,TGTGCCAGCAGCTTAGAGGCAGGGGGCTTCTACGAGCAGTACTTC,CASSLEAGGFYEQYF
TRBV11-3,TRBJ2-1,NA,NA,TGTGCCAGCAGCCCCCAAACTAGCACCAATGAGCAGTTCTTC,CASSPQTSTNEQFF
TRBV27,TRBJ2-1,NA,NA,TGTGCCAGCAGTTCGTCGGGACTCCTGTTCTTC,CASSSSGLLFF
TRBV27,TRBJ2-3,TRBD2,NA,TGTGCCAGCAGTTTAAATAGCGGGAGGGCCGGGGCAGATACGCAGTATTTT,CASSLNSGRAGADTQYF
TRBV25-1,TRBJ1-2,NA,NA,TGTGCCAGCAGTGAAAACAACCTCTATGGCTACACCTTC,CASSENNLYGYTF
TRBV7-9,TRBJ2-2,NA,medium-sized,TGTGCCAGCAGCCCCGTGGCTGCGAACACCGGGGAGCTGTTTTTT,CASSPVAANTGELFF
TRBV19,TRBJ2-7,NA,NA,TGTGCCAGTAGTATTGTACTGGGTTCTTCCTACGAGCAGTACTTC,CASSIVLGSSYEQYF
TRBV14,TRBJ2-7,NA,NA,TGTGCCAGCAGCCAGCTAGGGAGTACCTACGAGCAGTACTTC,CASSQLGSTYEQYF
TRBV28,TRBJ2-7,TRBD1,NA,TGTGCCAGCAGTCCTTCCCTAGCAGGGGGCCGCTCCTACGAGCAGTACTTC,CASSPSLAGGRSYEQYF
TRBV7-8,TRBJ2-7,NA,NA,TGTGCCAGCAGCTTACAGGGTCCCTCCTACGAGCAGTACTTC,CASSLQGPSYEQYF
TRBV7-9,TRBJ2-2,NA,NA,TGTGCCAGTTCAACCGGGGAGCTGTTTTTT,CASSTGELFF
TRBV27,TRBJ2-7,TRBD1,NA,TGTGCCAGCAGTAGCCTCCGGGACAGACCCTCCGCCGAGCAGTACTTC,CASSSLRDRPSAEQYF
TRBV5-1,TRBJ2-5,TRBD2,NA,TGCGCCAGCAGACCCGGGACTAGCGGGAGTTATAAAGAGACCCAGTACTTC,CASRPGTSGSYKETQYF
TRBV27,TRBJ2-1,NA,NA,TGTGCCAGCAGCTTACAGACAGGCCGGGAGCAGTTCTTC,CASSLQTGREQFF
TRBV30,TRBJ2-7,NA,NA,TGTGCCTGGGGTCAGAGCTCCTACGAGCAGTACTTC,CAWGQSSYEQYF
TRBV4-2,TRBJ1-3,NA,NA,TGTGCCAGCAGCCAAGGCCCGGACTCTGGAAACACCATATATTTT,CASSQGPDSGNTIYF
TRBV10-3,TRBJ2-3,TRBD1,NA,TGTGCCGCACACAGGGGTGACCCCACAGATACGCAGTATTTT,CAAHRGDPTDTQYF
TRBV2,TRBJ2-7,TRBD1,NA,TGTGCCAGCATCAGACAGGGACGTCTCGAGCAGTACTTC,CASIRQGRLEQYF
TRBV4-1,TRBJ1-1,TRBD1,once,TGCGCCAGCAGCCAAGAGGACAGGACCAACACTGAAGCTTTCTTT,CASSQEDRTNTEAFF
TRBV7-8,TRBJ2-2,NA,NA,TGTGCCAGCAGCTTAGCCGATTCGGTCACCGGGGAGCTGTTTTTT,CASSLADSVTGELFF
TRBV19,TRBJ2-3,TRBD1,NA,TGTGCCAGTAGTATAGGACGACAGGGGTACACAGATACGCAGTATTTT,CASSIGRQGYTDTQYF
TRBV4-1,TRBJ2-6,TRBD2,NA,TGCGCCAGCAGCCAAGATACGGGTGTCGGGAGGACGTTGGGGGCCAACGTCCTGACTTTC,CASSQDTGVGRTLGANVLTF
TRBV7-2,TRBJ2-5,TRBD2,NA,TGTGCCAGCAGCCCGGGACTAGCGAGGCAAGAGACCCAGTACTTC,CASSPGLARQETQYF
TRBV7-9,TRBJ1-3,TRBD1,NA,TGTGCCAGCAGCGAACGGGACAGGGAATCTGGAAACACCATATATTTT,CASSERDRESGNTIYF
TRBV7-8,TRBJ2-7,TRBD1,NA,TGTGCCAGTGGGACAGTGAGCTCCTACGAGCAGTACTTC,CASGTVSSYEQYF
TRBV28,TRBJ1-5,NA,NA,TGTGCCAGCAGCCTCCCGATTACGAGTATTGAGCCCCAGCATTTT,CASSLPITSIEPQHF
TRBV13,TRBJ2-3,NA,NA,TGTGCCAGCAGCTTAAAAGTTGCCGGCGCGGATACGCAGTATTTT,CASSLKVAGADTQYF
TRBV6-4,TRBJ1-2,TRBD1,NA,TGTGCCAGCAGAGCCGGGACAGGGGCCCTAGACTATGGCTACACCTTC,CASRAGTGALDYGYTF
TRBV10-2,TRBJ1-5,NA,few,TGCGCCAGCAGTGAGATGGTTCAGCCCCAGCATTTT,CASSEMVQPQHF
TRBV11-3,TRBJ2-7,TRBD2,NA,TGTGCCAGCAGCTTAAGCCCTAGCGGGGACTACGAGCAGTACTTC,CASSLSPSGDYEQYF
TRBV5-6,TRBJ2-6,NA,NA,TGTGCCAGCAGCTTGGGCCAGGGGCTTGGTCTGACCAACGTCCTGACTTTC,CASSLGQGLGLTNVLTF
TRBV5-6,TRBJ1-4,NA,once,TGTGCCAGCAGCTTGGATGGGACGACTAATGAAAAACTGTTTTTT,CASSLDGTTNEKLFF
TRBV7-2,TRBJ2-3,TRBD2,NA,TGTGCCAGCAGCTTCTCCGGGACTAGCGAGCAGTATTTT,CASSFSGTSEQYF
TRBV7-6,TRBJ2-1,NA,NA,TGTGCCAGCAGCCGAGGGGCCAACGGGGATGAGCAGTTCTTC,CASSRGANGDEQFF
TRBV11-2,TRBJ2-7,TRBD1,NA,TGTGCCAGCAGCTTAGCGAGACAGGGTCGTGAGCAGTACTTC,CASSLARQGREQYF
TRBV4-3,TRBJ1-2,NA,once,TGCGCCAGCAGCCAAGAGGCGGGGGTCTACTATGGCTACACCTTC,CASSQEAGVYYGYTF
TRBV2,TRBJ1-1,TRBD1,NA,TGTGCCAGCGAAGGGACAGGGGAAACCCTTGGGGCTTTCTTT,CASEGTGETLGAFF
TRBV6-6,TRBJ2-1,TRBD2,NA,TGTGCCAGCAGTTACGAAATAGCGGGAGTCTATGAGCAGTTCTTC,CASSYEIAGVYEQFF
TRBV5-5,TRBJ1-3,NA,NA,TGTGCCAGCAGCCCTCATATGTACACAGACAGCGCCTCTGGAAACACCATATATTTT,CASSPHMYTDSASGNTIYF
TRBV5-6,TRBJ1-1,TRBD1,once,TGTGCCAGCAGCTCACCCGGGACAGACCTTGAAGCTTTCTTT,CASSSPGTDLEAFF
TRBV6-5,TRBJ2-2,NA,NA,TGTGCCAGCAGTAGCACCGGGACGCAGGGGGAGCTGTTTTTT,CASSSTGTQGELFF
TRBV27,TRBJ2-1,TRBD2,NA,TGTGCCAGCGGGGACTACCACAATGAGCAGTTCTTC,CASGDYHNEQFF
TRBV4-3,TRBJ1-2,TRBD1,NA,TGCGCCAGCAGCCTAACAGGGGGAGGGTATGGCTACACCTTC,CASSLTGGGYGYTF
TRBV9,TRBJ2-7,TRBD2,once,TGTGCCAGCAGCATGGGACTAGCGAACGAGCAGTACTTC,CASSMGLANEQYF
TRBV7-9,TRBJ2-3,TRBD2,NA,TGTGCCAGCAGCTTAATCCCTGGGGCGGGAGTTCCAGATACGCAGTATTTT,CASSLIPGAGVPDTQYF
TRBV4-1,TRBJ1-5,NA,NA,TGCGCCAGCAGCCAAGATGGGGGAACAGGGAATACGGACCAGCCCCAGCATTTT,CASSQDGGTGNTDQPQHF
TRBV19,TRBJ1-1,NA,NA,TGTGCCAGTAGTCCAGGACCTGGAGGTTTGAACACTGAAGCTTTCTTT,CASSPGPGGLNTEAFF
TRBV18,TRBJ2-3,NA,NA,TGTGCCAGCTCACCAGCTAGCCTCGAACTAACAGATACGCAGTATTTT,CASSPASLELTDTQYF
TRBV7-8,TRBJ2-1,TRBD2,NA,TGTGCCAGCAGCTCCGGGACTAGCGGACACAATGAGCAGTTCTTC,CASSSGTSGHNEQFF
TRBV27,TRBJ2-7,TRBD1,NA,TGTGCCAGCAGTCCGTGGACAGGGGGCGATCTGGTGCAGTACTTC,CASSPWTGGDLVQYF
TRBV4-3,TRBJ2-1,TRBD2,few,TGCGCCAGCAGCCAAGCCCACTCCGGGACTACCTACAATGAGCAGTTCTTC,CASSQAHSGTTYNEQFF